This entry is about one TCR beta chain. The data were obtained in a study of blood T cell repertoires in COVID-19. Study context: Sources were T cells, B-cell-depleted T cells, or PBMCs; the material itself was cDNA or gDNA.

The study recruited people aged roughly 18 to 89 years across about 25 US areas. CDR1 and CDR2 (germline): LGHNA, YNFKEQ. The V and J ends lost 0 bases and 5 bases, in that order; junction bases with no gene match: 7. This CDR3 is 16 amino acids long. As handled by the study authors: Reference gene primer amplification yielded estimated nucleated cell counts. The table came from immunoSEQ multiplex PCR; TCRdb's copy has only in-frame clones and leaves some out. From that table come the V and J calls and clone size; the DNA was used to work out D and trimming. The sample consists of approximately 220,000 clones, around 89% of them appearing once.

The TCR comes from a woman younger than 45 who had recovered from COVID-19. This rearrangement joins TRBV4-2 to TRBJ2-5; 9 bases are a match to TRBD2. Source material: PBMCs or T cells enriched from blood (not recorded which). CDR3 in DNA: TGTGCCAGCAGCCAAGAAGGAGGCGGGGGGGCGGAGACCCAGTACTTC. Its protein product is CASSQEGGGGAETQYF.